These T cell receptor beta chains were read from a single sample in a study of Ad26.COV2.S vaccination and SARS-CoV-2 variants. The protocol was immunoSEQ multiplex PCR, while the TCRdb copy is restricted to in-frame clones and leaves out a portion. The table lists hundreds of thousands of clones, 80% to 90% of them singletons. This specimen consisted of peripheral blood, obtained in a trial of Ad26.COV2.S vaccine versus placebo. Every receptor here comes from a person between 18 and 60 years old who received the Ad26.COV2.S COVID-19 vaccine or a placebo. Each CDR3 is given with its conserved first and last residue. A D gene is named only where the DNA matches it firmly. The size of a clone is reported for some rows only, either as once, few or many, or as a class for expanded clones.

CDR3: CATSDFGGLNGELFF; D: -; J: TRBJ2-2; size: once; length: 15; V: TRBV24-1
CDR3: CASSQNRAGQGNQPQHF; D: -; J: TRBJ1-5; size: few; length: 17; V: TRBV4-3
CDR3: CATSQVGNTEAFF; D: -; J: TRBJ1-1; size: -; length: 13; V: TRBV24-1
CDR3: CASRYGQANTGELFF; D: TRBD1; J: TRBJ2-2; size: -; length: 15; V: TRBV2
CDR3: CASSSSSGTYEQYF; D: TRBD2; J: TRBJ2-7; size: few; length: 14; V: TRBV6-5
CDR3: CASSPSGGPSVFEQYF; D: -; J: TRBJ2-7; size: -; length: 16; V: TRBV18
CDR3: CASSSPVLAEPYNEQFF; D: -; J: TRBJ2-1; size: once; length: 17; V: TRBV19
CDR3: CASSPQEAGMYNEQFF; D: -; J: TRBJ2-1; size: -; length: 16; V: TRBV18
CDR3: CASSLFIGQYTEAFF; D: -; J: TRBJ1-1; size: -; length: 15; V: TRBV27
CDR3: CASSLGFEGQAMAEQFF; D: -; J: TRBJ2-1; size: -; length: 17; V: TRBV7-6
CDR3: CASSFEGEQFF; D: -; J: TRBJ2-1; size: once; length: 11; V: TRBV6-5
CDR3: CASSALQGLNTEAFF; D: -; J: TRBJ1-1; size: -; length: 15; V: TRBV28
CDR3: CASSPAGREYEQYF; D: TRBD2; J: TRBJ2-7; size: -; length: 14; V: TRBV27
CDR3: CASSQDRGLAGGTGELFF; D: TRBD2; J: TRBJ2-2; size: -; length: 18; V: TRBV4-3
CDR3: CASGLARPYF; D: TRBD2; J: TRBJ2-7; size: -; length: 10; V: TRBV27
CDR3: CATQASSTYEQYF; D: -; J: TRBJ2-7; size: -; length: 13; V: TRBV7-9
CDR3: CASRHPRGPGELFF; D: TRBD1; J: TRBJ2-2; size: few; length: 14; V: TRBV19
CDR3: CASSSNRGPQETQYF; D: -; J: TRBJ2-5; size: -; length: 15; V: TRBV19
CDR3: CASSHGGTDTQYF; D: -; J: TRBJ2-3; size: -; length: 13; V: TRBV12-3/TRBV12-4
CDR3: CAPEDTGTREIYNEQFF; D: -; J: TRBJ2-1; size: -; length: 17; V: TRBV5-1
CDR3: CASSPVGVRETQYF; D: -; J: TRBJ2-5; size: -; length: 14; V: TRBV4-1
CDR3: CASSPQGPNYGYTF; D: -; J: TRBJ1-2; size: -; length: 14; V: TRBV6-2/TRBV6-3
CDR3: CASRTGQGGETQYF; D: TRBD1; J: TRBJ2-5; size: -; length: 14; V: TRBV10-3
CDR3: CSVAQGQNYGYTF; D: TRBD1; J: TRBJ1-2; size: once; length: 13; V: TRBV29-1